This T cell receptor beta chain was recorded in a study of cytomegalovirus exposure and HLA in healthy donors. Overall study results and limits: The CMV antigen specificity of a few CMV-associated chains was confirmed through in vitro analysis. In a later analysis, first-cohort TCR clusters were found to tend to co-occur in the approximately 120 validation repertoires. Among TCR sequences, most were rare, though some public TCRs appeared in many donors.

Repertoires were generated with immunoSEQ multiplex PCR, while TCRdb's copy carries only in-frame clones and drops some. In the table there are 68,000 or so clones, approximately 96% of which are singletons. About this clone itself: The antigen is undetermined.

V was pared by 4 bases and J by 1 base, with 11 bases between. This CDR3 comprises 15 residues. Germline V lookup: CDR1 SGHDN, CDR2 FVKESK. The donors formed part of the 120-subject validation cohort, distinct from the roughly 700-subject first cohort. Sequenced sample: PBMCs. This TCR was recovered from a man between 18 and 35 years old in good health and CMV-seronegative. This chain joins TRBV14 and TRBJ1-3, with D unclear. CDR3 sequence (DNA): TGTGCCAGCAGCCCCGAGGCGTGGTCTGGAAACACCATATATTTT. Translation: CASSPEAWSGNTIYF.